These 22 T cell receptor beta chains originate from one sample sequenced in a study of Ad26.COV2.S vaccination and SARS-CoV-2 variants. Treatment indicated: about 20 received Ad26.COV2.S at low or high dose, single or two shots; about 5 received placebo; per-sample allocation not given. Samples were taken on day 63 after the first vaccine or placebo injection. TCRdb keeps only in-frame clones here, not all; method: immunoSEQ multiplex PCR. This table holds 300,000 to 450,000 clones, around 84% found once. This specimen consisted of peripheral blood, obtained in a trial of Ad26.COV2.S vaccine versus placebo. Receptor source: a person between 18 and 65 years old who received the Ad26.COV2.S COVID-19 vaccine or a placebo.

The chain combines TRBV9 with TRBJ1-2, with TRBD1 as a possible D gene (6 bases). Germline values: CDR1 SGDLS, CDR2 YYNGEE. V gave up 5 bases and J gave up 7 bases, with 18 bases separating them. This CDR3 spans 14 amino acids. In nucleotides, the CDR3 is TGTGCCAGCAGACCCCCCTCAGGGGCCGGTGGCTACACCTTC. Translated: CASRPPSGAGGYTF.

The chain joins TRBV29-1 to TRBJ2-3; 10 nucleotides match TRBD2. The CDR3 covers 15 residues. V shed 7 bases and J 0 bases; nucleotides not matched to a gene: 7. Germline lookup yields CDR1 SQVTM and CDR2 ANQGSEA. The CDR3 region is CSATGLALSTDTQYF. The CDR3 DNA follows: TGCAGCGCGACGGGACTAGCGTTGAGCACAGATACGCAGTATTTT.

The genes are TRBV4-3 and TRBJ2-1; possibly TRBD1 for D (6 bases). The CDR3 is made up of 17 amino acids. V was trimmed by 0 bases and J by 9 bases, leaving 21 bases between them. Germline lookup yields CDR1 LGHNA and CDR2 YSLEER. The chain's CDR3 is CASSQDRSERLGGEQFF. As DNA, the CDR3 is TGCGCCAGCAGCCAAGATAGGTCGGAGCGCTTAGGGGGTGAGCAGTTCTTC.

CDR3: CASRRGDTEAFF. The CDR3 DNA sequence: TGTGCCAGCCGCAGGGGTGACACTGAAGCTTTCTTT. V usage is TRBV19 and J usage is TRBJ1-1; TRBD1 is a possible D gene (6 bases). Germline values: CDR1 LNHDA, CDR2 SQIVND (reference sequence). The CDR3 length is 12 residues. V lost 9 bases, J lost 3 bases, and 11 bases lay in between.

V and J are TRBV9 and TRBJ1-1; D remains ambiguous. V was cut by 4 bases and J by 1 base, with 11 bases left in between. CDR3 length: 14 residues. Germline lookup yields CDR1 SGDLS and CDR2 YYNGEE. CDR3 sequence reads: CASSPNWGNTEAFF. The CDR3 region has the DNA TGTGCCAGCAGCCCTAATTGGGGGAACACTGAAGCTTTCTTT.

This chain joins TRBV12-3 or TRBV12-4 and TRBJ1-6; D not resolved. V was clipped by 7 bases and J by 5 bases, with 9 bases between them. CDR3 length: 13 amino acids. DNA of the CDR3: TGTGCCAGCACCTTAGCAAATAATTCACCCCTCCACTTT. As protein: CASTLANNSPLHF.

V gene TRBV23-1 combines with J gene TRBJ1-3, with 7 nucleotides matching TRBD1. TRBV23-1 is an ORF for which the function is uncertain. The J segment lost 0 bases and the V segment lost 6 bases, leaving 11 bases of the junction unmatched. The CDR3 totals 17 residues. CDR3 bases: TGCGCCAGCAGCCCCCCGGACAGGACCAACTCTGGAAACACCATATATTTT. Protein product: CASSPPDRTNSGNTIYF.

The chain couples TRBV18 to TRBJ2-7, with 8 bases fitting TRBD1. The CDR3 runs to 14 residues. The V and J ends lost 6 bases and 0 bases, in that order; junction bases with no gene match: 4. Germline V gives CDR1 KGHSH, CDR2 LQKENI. CDR3 in DNA: TGTGCCAGCTCGCGGGACAGGAGCTCCTACGAGCAGTACTTC. This sequence encodes CASSRDRSSYEQYF.

The rearrangement uses TRBV27 and TRBJ1-6; D call uncertain. Germline V gene sequence: CDR1 MNHEY, CDR2 SMNVEV (reference sequence). CDR3 size: 14 residues. Deletions cut 5 bases from V and 6 bases from J, with 11 bases between. The CDR3 DNA reads as TGTGCCAGCAGTCCCCGGAGCCGTAATTCACCCCTCCACTTT. The encoded protein is CASSPRSRNSPLHF.

About this clone: Other DNA sequences from this sample encode an identical CDR3 as well. This rearrangement joins TRBV7-2 to TRBJ2-2; D gene unclear. The CDR3 covers 14 residues. CDR1 is SGHTA and CDR2 is FQGNSA in the germline V gene. V was trimmed by 1 base and J by 1 base, leaving 4 bases between them. CDR3 DNA sequence: TGTGCCAGCAGCTTAGTCAGGAACACCGGGGAGCTGTTTTTT. This encodes CASSLVRNTGELFF.

J is TRBJ2-5 and V is TRBV2; D unresolved. Trimming pared 10 bases from V and 2 bases from J, leaving 14 bases between. This CDR3 has 13 residues. Germline V lookup: CDR1 SNHLY, CDR2 FYNNEI. CDR3 nucleotide sequence: TGTGCCACCAGACCAGGAACACAAGAGACCCAGTACTTC. Translated, it gives CATRPGTQETQYF.

The J gene is TRBJ2-2, the V gene TRBV6-6; a possible D gene is TRBD2 (5 bases). The ends were cut back, 5 bases at V and 1 base at J, with 11 bases in the middle. The CDR3 extends over 15 amino acids. The V gene's germline CDR1 is MNHNY and CDR2 SVGAGI (reference sequence). In nucleotides, the CDR3 is TGTGCCAGCAGTCGATCTGGAGGGAACACCGGGGAGCTGTTTTTT. Amino acid sequence: CASSRSGGNTGELFF.

The chain links TRBV5-1 to TRBJ1-3; D perhaps matches TRBD1 (6 bases). Germline CDR1 is SGHRS and CDR2 is YFSETQ. This CDR3 has 13 amino acids. Trimming cost V 5 bases and J 4 bases, with 10 bases left between them. CDR3 protein: CASRGGEGNTIYF. CDR3 coding DNA: TGCGCCAGCAGAGGGGGGGAAGGAAACACCATATATTTT.

V and J are TRBV15 and TRBJ2-1, with 9 bases lining up with TRBD2. J lost 8 bases, V lost 5 bases, and 10 bases had no gene match. Per germline, CDR1 LNHNV and CDR2 YYDKDF (reference sequence). There are 15 residues in the CDR3. The CDR3 nucleotides read TGTGCCACCAGCCGTCCCTCAGCGGGAGGCGATGAGCAGTTCTTC. This codes for CATSRPSAGGDEQFF.

The V call is TRBV19, the J call TRBJ1-2; a weak D match, TRBD1 (6 bases). Trimming shortened V by 0 bases and J by 4 bases, and 15 bases separated the two germline ends. Germline loops: CDR1 LNHDA, CDR2 SQIVND (reference sequence). The CDR3 totals 16 residues. CDR3 loop: CASSIDHPTGLYGYTF. The CDR3 coding sequence is TGTGCCAGTAGTATAGATCACCCGACAGGTCTCTATGGCTACACCTTC.

The V call is TRBV19, the J call TRBJ2-2; D tentatively reads TRBD1 or TRBD2 (5 bases each). Germline CDR1 is LNHDA and CDR2 is SQIVND (reference sequence). Trimming shortened V by 1 base and J by 3 bases, and 18 bases separated the two germline ends. CDR3 length: 18 amino acids. The CDR3 region has the DNA TGTGCCAGTAGTATAGTCGGGCAATCGTGGGGGTACACCGGGGAGCTGTTTTTT. As protein: CASSIVGQSWGYTGELFF.

A few counts support this clone. The rearrangement links TRBV6-6 to TRBJ1-1, with unresolved D. V lost 6 bases and J lost 0, with 2 bases in between. Germline values: CDR1 MNHNY, CDR2 SVGAGI (reference sequence). The CDR3 sequence is 11 residues long. The CDR3 nucleotides read TGTGCCAGCAGGTTGAACACTGAAGCTTTCTTT. This encodes CASRLNTEAFF.

V gene TRBV18 combines with J gene TRBJ1-6; 7 nucleotides align to TRBD1. This CDR3 has 14 amino acids. V gave up 0 bases and J gave up 10 bases; unmatched junction bases: 3. Germline values: CDR1 KGHSH, CDR2 LQKENI. CDR3: CASSPPTGMSPLHF. CDR3 nucleotides: TGTGCCAGCTCACCACCGACAGGGATGTCACCCCTCCACTTT.

V and J are TRBV10-3 and TRBJ1-2; tentatively, D is TRBD1 (5 bases). The CDR3 contains 14 residues. Between the trimmed V and J ends, which lost 3 bases and 8 bases, there was a span of 16 bases. In germline, CDR1 is ENHRY, CDR2 SYGVKD. The CDR3 DNA is TGTGCCATCAGTGATTCCAACAGGCGTAGGGGCTACACCTTC. It is translated as CAISDSNRRRGYTF.

The chain carries TRBV28 and TRBJ2-5, with 7 bases identical to TRBD2. V shed 6 bases and J 7 bases; nucleotides not matched to a gene: 5. This CDR3 is 12 amino acids long. Germline CDR1 MDHEN, CDR2 SYDVKM. CDR3 bases: TGTGCCAGCAGCCGACTAGCAGGGACCCAGTACTTC. Translation gives CASSRLAGTQYF. Variable domain in full (rest from reference TRBV28 and TRBJ2-5): DVKVTQSSRYLVKRTGEKVFLECVQDMDHENMFWYRQDPGLGLRLIYFSYDVKMKEKGDIPEGYSVSREKKERFSLILESASTNQTSMYLCASSRLAGTQYFGPGTRLLVL.

The chain employs TRBV18 and TRBJ2-7; no clear D gene. The CDR3 loop spans 12 amino acids. V was trimmed by 2 bases and J by 5 bases, leaving 7 bases between them. Germline CDR1 is KGHSH and CDR2 is LQKENI. In DNA, the CDR3 is TGTGCCAGCTCACCATTGGGGAACGAGCAGTACTTC. It yields the protein CASSPLGNEQYF.

Only one count was recorded for this clone. The rearrangement uses TRBV13 and TRBJ2-1, with 7 bases fitting TRBD1. Germline lookup yields CDR1 PRHDT and CDR2 FYEKMQ (reference sequence). This CDR3 is 12 amino acids long. J lost 9 bases, V lost 7 bases, and 6 bases had no gene match. The CDR3 spells CASTPQGTEQFF. Written as DNA, the CDR3 is TGTGCCAGCACACCACAGGGGACTGAGCAGTTCTTC.